This TCR beta chain was identified in a study of T cell responses to AZD1222 COVID-19 vaccine. TCRdb's copy holds only in-frame clones and misses some; the assay was immunoSEQ multiplex PCR. The profile covers 150,000 to 200,000 clones, with 80% to 95% appearing a single time and 3.4% taken by the ten largest. The length of the CDR3 is 16 residues. The germline V gene encodes CDR1 SGHTA and CDR2 FQGNSA. V gave up 1 base and J gave up 5 bases; unmatched junction bases: 6. Here the sequenced sample was peripheral blood, taken 28 days after the second AZD1222 dose. The sequence was collected from an adult who received the AZD1222 COVID-19 vaccine. The genes are TRBV7-2 and TRBJ2-5; TRBD2 aligns across 11 bases. The DNA of the CDR3 is TGTGCCAGCAGCTTAGGCGTAGCGGGAGGGAGGGAGACCCAGTACTTC. Its protein is CASSLGVAGGRETQYF.